These 32 T cell receptor beta chains share one sample of origin, sequenced in a study of T cells expressing NK-cell markers. For each CDR3 protein, TCRdb gives one entry from its re-call of the 5' RACE reads, without DNA. This sample contains 150,000 to 160,000 distinct CDR3 sequences. The sample was blood T cells: a sorted CD56 or NKG2C T cell subset, CD4+ or CD8+ T cells, or bulk PBMC T cells (not recorded which). The receptors come from a woman aged 50 to 60 in good health.

The chain links TRBV5-1 to TRBJ2-7. The CDR3 length is 14 residues. Germline V gene sequence: CDR1 SGHRS, CDR2 YFSETQ. CDR3 protein: CASSLGSTQDEQYF.

This chain links TRBV5-1 with TRBJ2-3; the TRBD2 assignment by TCRdb is unverifiable without DNA. Germline CDR1 SGHRS, CDR2 YFSETQ. This CDR3 contains 15 residues. The CDR3 spells CASSLSAGVTDTQYF. The whole variable domain, filled in from reference TRBV5-1 and TRBJ2-3, reads KAGVTQTPRYLIKTRGQQVTLSCSPISGHRSVSWYQQTPGQGLQFLFEYFSETQRNKGNFPGRFSGRQFSNSRSEMNVSTLELGDSALYLCASSLSAGVTDTQYFGPGTRLTVL.

The chain has TRBV7-2 and TRBJ1-5; as DNA is missing, the TRBD1 call by TCRdb cannot be tested. The V gene's germline CDR1 is SGHTA and CDR2 FQGNSA. CDR3 length: 14 residues. CDR3 sequence: CASSLAPGGQPQHF.

The chain combines TRBV5-5 with TRBJ2-1. CDR1 and CDR2 (germline): SGHKS, YYEKEE (reference sequence). This CDR3 is built from 14 residues. This CDR3 reads CASSWADWNNEQFF.

The V and J genes are TRBV5-1 and TRBJ2-1; the D call from TCRdb, TRBD2, cannot be confirmed without DNA. CDR1 and CDR2 (germline): SGHRS, YFSETQ. The CDR3 sequence is 16 residues long. The CDR3 sequence: CASSLATSSGRSEQFF.

CDR3 amino acids: CSARRYSGSGANVLTF. V is TRBV20-1 and J is TRBJ2-6; TCRdb picks TRBD2, but there is no DNA to check that call. Germline lookup yields CDR1 DFQATT and CDR2 SNEGSKA (reference sequence). The CDR3 is 16 amino acids.

The chain joins TRBV4-1 to TRBJ2-1; TCRdb outputs TRBD1, but without DNA this stays unchecked. From germline, CDR1 is MGHRA and CDR2 YSYEKL. This CDR3 is 12 amino acids long. This chain's CDR3 is CASRHQGDEQFF.

The gene calls are TRBV27 and TRBJ2-1; TCRdb's D gene call, TRBD2, goes unchecked for lack of DNA. Germline V gives CDR1 MNHEY, CDR2 SMNVEV (reference sequence). This CDR3 is built from 14 residues. The CDR3 spells CASRFVGGGYEQFF.

The V gene is TRBV27, the J gene TRBJ2-2. In germline, CDR1 is MNHEY, CDR2 SMNVEV (reference sequence). This CDR3 spans 14 amino acids. Here the CDR3 reads CASSLLGETGELFF.

The chain carries TRBV9 and TRBJ2-1; the TCRdb D gene call, TRBD2, has no DNA to confirm it. This CDR3 has 16 amino acids. Germline V gene data show CDR1 as SGDLS and CDR2 as YYNGEE. The chain's CDR3 is CASSPLSGRFHNEQFF.

The V call is TRBV27, the J call TRBJ2-3; TCRdb names TRBD2, which stays unverified in the absence of DNA. This CDR3 has 16 amino acids. CDR1 and CDR2 from the germline V gene are MNHEY and SMNVEV (reference sequence). The CDR3 loop reads CASGISASGSTDTQYF.

This sequence joins TRBV5-6 and TRBJ2-1; the TCRdb D gene call, TRBD2, has no DNA to confirm it. The CDR3 extends over 16 amino acids. Germline V gene lookup returns CDR1 SGHDT and CDR2 YYEEEE. This chain's CDR3 is CASSLSGRGIYNEQFF.

The chain links TRBV19 to TRBJ2-3. Looked up from germline, CDR1 is LNHDA and CDR2 is SQIVND (reference sequence). The CDR3 length is 12 residues. CDR3: CASSFGADTQYF.

J is TRBJ1-2 and V is TRBV12-5; without DNA, the TCRdb call of TRBD1 cannot be checked. Germline V gives CDR1 LGHNT, CDR2 FRNRAP. There are 13 residues in the CDR3. The CDR3 here is CASGFEGAGGYTF. Together with reference TRBV12-5 and TRBJ1-2, the CDR3 gives the full variable domain: DARVTQTPRHKVTEMGQEVTMRCQPILGHNTVFWYRQTMMQGLELLAYFRNRAPLDDSGMPKDRFSAEMPDATLATLKIQPSEPRDSAVYFCASGFEGAGGYTFGSGTRLTVV.

This chain connects TRBV5-1 to TRBJ2-5; the D gene TCRdb calls, TRBD1, cannot be checked with no DNA. The germline gives CDR1 SGHRS, CDR2 YFSETQ. This CDR3 comprises 16 residues. The CDR3 protein is CASSLPRAGGQETQYF.

The CDR3 is CASSPAGEGAGELFF. V and J are TRBV12-3 or TRBV12-4 and TRBJ2-2; TCRdb's D call, TRBD2, is unchecked because there is no DNA. The CDR3 has 15 residues.

J is TRBJ2-1 and V is TRBV10-3; lacking DNA, the TRBD2 call made by TCRdb goes unchecked. The CDR3 consists of 15 residues. Germline V gives CDR1 ENHRY, CDR2 SYGVKD. The CDR3 spells CAISPLSGRVGEQFF.

The rearrangement joins TRBV6-1 to TRBJ2-5; the D gene TCRdb calls, TRBD1, cannot be checked with no DNA. This CDR3 has 14 residues. Germline CDR1 reads MNHNS; CDR2 reads SASEGT. This CDR3 is CASQNPGGAETQYF.

The chain joins TRBV7-9 to TRBJ2-5; TCRdb's D call, TRBD2, is unchecked because there is no DNA. This CDR3 has 17 residues. Germline-derived CDR1 and CDR2 are SEHNR and FQNEAQ (reference sequence). CDR3 residues: CASSLSPSGRPGETQYF.

The chain combines TRBV12-3 or TRBV12-4 with TRBJ2-5; checking the TCRdb D call of TRBD1 is not possible without DNA. This CDR3 is built from 14 residues. CDR3 residues: CASSSNSGEETQYF.

V gene TRBV9 combines with J gene TRBJ2-1. This CDR3 is 14 amino acids long. Germline CDR1 is SGDLS and CDR2 is YYNGEE. CDR3 residues: CASSVGLLGDEQFF.

The CDR3: CSARDLDSGNEQFF. V is TRBV20-1 and J is TRBJ2-1; TCRdb lists TRBD2, though no DNA is available to test this call. The CDR3 has 14 amino acids. Germline CDR1 reads DFQATT; CDR2 reads SNEGSKA (reference sequence).

This rearrangement joins TRBV3-1 to TRBJ2-5; lacking DNA, the TRBD2 call made by TCRdb goes unchecked. The CDR3 is 15 residues long. CDR1 is LGHDT, CDR2 YNNKEL, per germline (reference sequence). The CDR3 reads CASVTSGRSQETQYF.

The chain joins TRBV4-1 to TRBJ2-1; TCRdb returns TRBD2, unconfirmable since there is no DNA. CDR3 size: 17 residues. Germline V gene lookup returns CDR1 MGHRA and CDR2 YSYEKL. CDR3 sequence reads: CASSHLTSGPFNNEQFF.

V usage is TRBV7-9 and J usage is TRBJ2-3; lacking DNA, the TRBD2 call made by TCRdb goes unchecked. Per germline, CDR1 SEHNR and CDR2 FQNEAQ (reference sequence). This CDR3 spans 16 amino acids. The CDR3 sequence: CASSATSGDSTDTQYF.

The chain has TRBV7-9 and TRBJ2-1; the D call from TCRdb, TRBD2, cannot be confirmed without DNA. Germline V gives CDR1 SEHNR, CDR2 FQNEAQ (reference sequence). This CDR3 spans 16 amino acids. CDR3: CASSLGLGDKYNEQFF.

The chain recombines TRBV27 with TRBJ1-2. The CDR3 extends over 13 amino acids. Germline CDR1 reads MNHEY; CDR2 reads SMNVEV (reference sequence). The CDR3 loop is CASSFAGGYGYTF.

V and J are TRBV3-1 and TRBJ2-1. The CDR3 contains 14 residues. Germline V gene sequence: CDR1 LGHDT, CDR2 YNNKEL (reference sequence). The CDR3: CASSADETYNEQFF.

The genes are TRBV7-2 and TRBJ2-7; lacking DNA, the TRBD2 call made by TCRdb goes unchecked. The CDR3 covers 14 residues. CDR1 and CDR2 (germline): SGHTA, FQGNSA. The CDR3 loop is CASSFRAVGYEQYF.

The chain has TRBV9 and TRBJ2-2; TCRdb returns TRBD2, unconfirmable since there is no DNA. This CDR3 comprises 16 residues. Germline CDR1 reads SGDLS; CDR2 reads YYNGEE. The CDR3 region is CASSPRLAPNTGELFF.

This chain uses TRBV29-1 with TRBJ2-6; the TRBD1 assignment by TCRdb is unverifiable without DNA. Germline V gene data show CDR1 as SQVTM and CDR2 as ANQGSEA. The CDR3 contains 16 residues. CDR3 loop: CSASGTASSGANVLTF.

This chain links TRBV5-1 with TRBJ2-1. Germline-derived CDR1 and CDR2 are SGHRS and YFSETQ. The CDR3 consists of 13 residues. CDR3 loop: CASSLLHRNEQFF.